Shown below are 14 T cell receptor beta chains from a single sample sequenced in a study of T cells in Graves' hyperthyroidism and ophthalmopathy. RNA transcripts provided the source from which TCR beta CDR3 regions were amplified. In the first-round RT-PCR of the TCR CDR3, the HTBI primer set was used. TCRdb independently ran MiXCR on the multiplex PCR reads; one entry per CDR3 protein. Of 500,000 to 750,000 distinct CDR3 sequences in the sample, less than 20% were seen once. The material sequenced was blood. The receptors were gathered from a woman in her twenties or thirties with Graves' hyperthyroidism.

This clonotype was counted a few times. This chain links TRBV20-1 with TRBJ1-2; no definite D call. Germline V lookup: CDR1 DFQATT, CDR2 SNEGSKA (reference sequence). CDR3 length: 12 residues. Trimming shortened V by 5 bases and J by 2 bases, and 9 bases separated the two germline ends. This CDR3 reads CSAEEENYGYTF. The CDR3 coding sequence is TGCAGTGCTGAGGAAGAGAACTATGGCTACACCTTC.

The CDR3 sequence is CASSPRSGAYEQYF. The DNA of the CDR3 is TGTGCCAGCAGCCCGAGAAGCGGGGCCTACGAGCAGTACTTC. The chain couples TRBV7-3 to TRBJ2-7; TRBD2 aligns across 7 bases. Germline CDR1 and CDR2: SGHTA and FQGTGA. The trim removed 5 bases at V and 2 bases at J, leaving 6 bases unmatched. CDR3 length: 14 residues. Together with reference TRBV7-3 and TRBJ2-7, the CDR3 gives the full variable domain: GAGVSQTPSNKVTEKGKYVELRCDPISGHTALYWYRQSLGQGPEFLIYFQGTGAADDSGLPNDRFFAVRPEGSVSTLKIQRTERGDSAVYLCASSPRSGAYEQYFGPGTRLTVT.

This clonotype was detected once. The V and J genes are TRBV18 and TRBJ2-2; D unclear. The CDR3 contains 16 residues. CDR1 KGHSH and CDR2 LQKENI come from the germline V gene. V lost 0 bases, J lost 1 base, and 9 bases lay in between. The CDR3 is CASSPPVKRNTGELFF. DNA of the CDR3: TGTGCCAGCTCACCACCTGTGAAGAGGAACACCGGGGAGCTGTTTTTT.

This clonotype has a count of ten or more. The chain is built from TRBV12-5 and TRBJ2-1, with unresolved D. Per germline, CDR1 LGHNT and CDR2 FRNRAP. Trimming took 7 bases from V and 4 from J, leaving 17 bases between them. The CDR3 is made up of 15 amino acids. The CDR3 loop reads CASVSFQHGYNEQFF. CDR3 coding DNA: TGTGCTAGTGTTTCATTCCAGCACGGGTACAATGAGCAGTTCTTC.

This clonotype has ten or more counts. The V call is TRBV6-1, the J call TRBJ2-3, with 11 bases identical to TRBD2. This CDR3 has 16 residues. Trimming removed 2 bases from V and 6 bases from J; junction bases left unmatched: 7. The germline V gene has CDR1 MNHNS and CDR2 SASEGT. The CDR3 DNA reads as TGTGCCAGCAGTGAACGCCTAGCGGGAGGCCCCGATACGCAGTATTTT. Translating it yields CASSERLAGGPDTQYF.

This clonotype was counted at least ten times. The rearrangement uses TRBV29-1 and TRBJ2-3, with D unclear. The germline V and J ends were trimmed by 3 bases and 0 bases, with 10 bases remaining between them. Germline V CDR1 and CDR2: SQVTM, ANQGSEA. There are 14 residues in the CDR3. The CDR3 DNA is TGCAGCGTTGATGGGGTGACCAGCACAGATACGCAGTATTTT. It translates to CSVDGVTSTDTQYF.

This clonotype was seen repeatedly, ten times or more. This chain links TRBV7-9 with TRBJ2-1; D not certain. The CDR3 runs to 14 residues. Germline V lookup: CDR1 SEHNR, CDR2 FQNEAQ (reference sequence). The V gene lost 0 bases and the J gene lost 6 bases, with 9 bases spanning the gap. The CDR3 DNA reads as TGTGCCAGCAGCTTAGCGGTGGAAGTCAATGAGCAGTTCTTC. Translating it yields CASSLAVEVNEQFF.

This clonotype was recorded many times. The chain uses TRBV4-1 and TRBJ2-7; TRBD2 agrees at 7 bases. V lost 1 base, J lost 5 bases, and 11 bases stayed unmatched. Per germline, CDR1 MGHRA and CDR2 YSYEKL. The CDR3 runs to 16 residues. The CDR3 sequence is CASSQGGRGGSHEQYF. CDR3 in DNA: TGCGCCAGCAGCCAAGGAGGTAGGGGAGGGTCCCACGAGCAGTACTTC.

The table lists this clonotype with a few counts. The chain combines TRBV6-6 with TRBJ2-3, with D uncertain. The CDR3 sequence is 14 residues long. Looked up from germline, CDR1 is MNHNY and CDR2 is SVGAGI (reference sequence). V gave up 2 bases and J gave up 6 bases, with 12 bases separating them. The CDR3 spells CASSYGGLVDTQYF. CDR3 nucleotides: TGTGCCAGCAGTTACGGCGGTTTAGTGGATACGCAGTATTTT.

The chain uses TRBV6-1 and TRBJ1-3; D is unresolved. Trimming took 7 bases from V and 0 from J, leaving 10 bases between them. Germline V gene sequence: CDR1 MNHNS, CDR2 SASEGT. The CDR3 covers 14 residues. CDR3: CASTPATSGNTIYF. In nucleotides, the CDR3 is TGTGCCAGCACCCCCGCCACCTCTGGAAACACCATATATTTT.

This clonotype was found many times. This chain connects TRBV6-1 to TRBJ1-1, with D unresolved. The CDR3 runs to 13 residues. Germline CDR1 reads MNHNS; CDR2 reads SASEGT. The V gene lost 5 bases and the J gene lost 4 bases, with 11 bases spanning the gap. The CDR3 coding sequence is TGTGCCAGCAGTTTAACAGCGCGCACTGAAGCTTTCTTT. Translating gives CASSLTARTEAFF.

In this sample, this clonotype turned up many times. The chain joins TRBV5-1 to TRBJ2-1; 9 bases line up with TRBD1. The CDR3 loop spans 16 amino acids. CDR1 SGHRS and CDR2 YFSETQ come from the germline V gene. Unmatched junction bases numbered 9, after V lost 3 bases and J lost 5 bases. The CDR3 loop is CASSSGTGPSHNEQFF. CDR3 bases: TGCGCCAGCAGCTCCGGGACAGGGCCCTCACACAATGAGCAGTTCTTC. Together with reference TRBV5-1 and TRBJ2-1, the CDR3 gives the full variable domain: KAGVTQTPRYLIKTRGQQVTLSCSPISGHRSVSWYQQTPGQGLQFLFEYFSETQRNKGNFPGRFSGRQFSNSRSEMNVSTLELGDSALYLCASSSGTGPSHNEQFFGPGTRLTVL.

This clonotype was counted at least ten times. This chain uses TRBV11-2 with TRBJ2-1; the match to TRBD2 covers 10 bases. Unmatched junction bases numbered 10, after V lost 5 bases and J lost 6 bases. The CDR3 length is 16 residues. Germline CDR1 is SGHAT and CDR2 is FQNNGV. As DNA, the CDR3 is TGTGCCAGCAGCACCTCTAGCGGGAGTTCCATCAATGAGCAGTTCTTC. It is translated as CASSTSSGSSINEQFF.

This clonotype was detected a few times. The gene calls are TRBV13 and TRBJ2-3; TRBD2 aligns across 9 bases. CDR1 and CDR2 from the germline V gene are PRHDT and FYEKMQ (reference sequence). The CDR3 is 16 residues long. V lost 2 bases to trimming and J lost 5 bases; unmatched junction nucleotides: 8. The CDR3 nucleotides are TGTGCCAGCAGCTTAAGGCTAGCGGGAACGGGAGATACGCAGTATTTT. Translating it yields CASSLRLAGTGDTQYF. The complete variable domain, with remaining parts taken from reference TRBV13 and TRBJ2-3, reads AAGVIQSPRHLIKEKRETATLKCYPIPRHDTVYWYQQGPGQDPQFLISFYEKMQSDKGSIPDRFSAQQFSDYHSELNMSSLELGDSALYFCASSLRLAGTGDTQYFGPGTRLTVL.